This T cell receptor (beta chain) appears in the sequencing data of a study of Ad26.COV2.S vaccination and SARS-CoV-2 variants. V gave up 2 bases and J gave up 4 bases, with 10 bases separating them. The CDR3 spans 14 residues. The germline CDR1 and CDR2 sequences are SGHRS and YFSETQ. Clones were sequenced by immunoSEQ multiplex PCR, and TCRdb holds only the in-frame ones, with some missing. The sample records just over 350,000 clones, around 90% being singletons. In regard to this clone: Its antigen is unidentified.

Findings of the study overall: Similar non-spike TCR breadth was seen in vaccine and placebo recipients. Spike-specific TCR breadth in vaccine recipients exceeded that seen in placebo recipients. It was reported that spike-specific CD8+ and CD4+ T cell responses were substantially broad after vaccination. The TCR breadth and depth analyses may have understated or missed part of the total T cell responses.

The material was peripheral blood, obtained after recovery from COVID-19. The source of this sequence is a human donor who had recovered from COVID-19. V and J are TRBV5-1 and TRBJ1-3; perhaps TRBD1 as D (5 bases). The CDR3 region is CASSFRDSGNTIYF. CDR3 DNA sequence: TGCGCCAGCAGCTTCAGGGATTCGGGAAACACCATATATTTT.